This T cell receptor (beta chain) was captured in a study of cytotoxic CD8 clonotypes in ibrutinib-treated CLL. The table came from immunoSEQ multiplex PCR; TCRdb's copy has only in-frame clones and leaves some out. Of 29,000 or so clones listed, about 70% were seen once; the top ten hold roughly half. In this sample, this clone turned up a few times. Source: PBMCs, taken after 24 months of ibrutinib treatment. The sequence was obtained from a human donor with chronic lymphocytic leukemia.

This chain's CDR3 is CAAGTNYGYTF. The DNA for the CDR3 is TGTGCCGCTGGGACCAACTATGGCTACACCTTC. This chain uses TRBV6-6 with TRBJ1-2, with TRBD1 as a possible D gene (5 bases). Germline lookup yields CDR1 MNHNY and CDR2 SVGAGI (reference sequence). The CDR3 runs 11 residues. Trimming left V 11 bases short and J 2 bases short, with 9 bases between.